This T cell receptor (beta chain) emerged from a study of blood T cells in healthy people across ages. After removal of 5 bases from V and 11 bases from J, the junction contained 18 bases not matched to a gene. Germline V lookup: CDR1 SGHTA, CDR2 FQGNSA. The CDR3 totals 18 residues. With a J-beta primer mix and a sample-barcoded 5' primer, a second PCR ran about 7 to 12 cycles. TCRdb reprocessed the 5' RACE reads via MiXCR and lists one record per CDR3 protein. The table has over 1.5 million distinct CDR3 sequences, less than 50% seen once. The sequence was obtained from a woman between 35 and 50 years old in good health. The chain combines TRBV7-2 with TRBJ2-5, with TRBD2 identical over 15 bases. Sequenced input: blood. CDR3 in amino acids: CASSPGTSGGTSYNEQYF. Written as DNA, the CDR3 is TGTGCCAGCAGCCCCGGGACTAGCGGGGGGACATCCTACAATGAGCAGTACTTC.